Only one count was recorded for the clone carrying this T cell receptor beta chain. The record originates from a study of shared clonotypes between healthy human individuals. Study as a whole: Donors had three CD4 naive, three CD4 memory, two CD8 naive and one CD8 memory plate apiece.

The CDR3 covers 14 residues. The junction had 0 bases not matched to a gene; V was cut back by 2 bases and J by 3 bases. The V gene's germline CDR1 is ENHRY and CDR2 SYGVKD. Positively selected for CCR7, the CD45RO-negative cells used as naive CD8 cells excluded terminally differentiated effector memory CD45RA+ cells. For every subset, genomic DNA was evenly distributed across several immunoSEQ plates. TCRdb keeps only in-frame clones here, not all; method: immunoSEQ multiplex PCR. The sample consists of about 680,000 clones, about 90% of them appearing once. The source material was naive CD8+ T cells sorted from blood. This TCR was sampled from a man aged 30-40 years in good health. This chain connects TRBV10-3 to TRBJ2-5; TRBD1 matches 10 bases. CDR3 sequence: CAISEGTGEETQYF. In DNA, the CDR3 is TGTGCCATCAGTGAGGGGACAGGGGAAGAGACCCAGTACTTC.